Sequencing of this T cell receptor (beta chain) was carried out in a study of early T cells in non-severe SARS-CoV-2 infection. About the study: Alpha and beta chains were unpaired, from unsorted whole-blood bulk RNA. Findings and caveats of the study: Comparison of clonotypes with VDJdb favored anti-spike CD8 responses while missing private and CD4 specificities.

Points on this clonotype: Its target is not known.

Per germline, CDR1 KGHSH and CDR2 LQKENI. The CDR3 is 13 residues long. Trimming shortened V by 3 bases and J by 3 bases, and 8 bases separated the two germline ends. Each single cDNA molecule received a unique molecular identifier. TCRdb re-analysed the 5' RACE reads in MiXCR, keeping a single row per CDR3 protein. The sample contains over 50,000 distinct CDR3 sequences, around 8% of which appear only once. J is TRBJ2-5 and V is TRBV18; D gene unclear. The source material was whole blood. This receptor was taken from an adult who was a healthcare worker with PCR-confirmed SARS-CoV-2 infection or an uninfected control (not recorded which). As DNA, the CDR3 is TGTGCCAGCTCACCTGCGACGGAAGAGACCCAGTACTTC. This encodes CASSPATEETQYF. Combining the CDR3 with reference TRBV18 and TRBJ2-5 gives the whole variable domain NAGVMQNPRHLVRRRGQEARLRCSPMKGHSHVYWYRQLPEEGLKFMVYLQKENIIDESGMPKERFSAEFPKEGPSILRIQQVVRGDSAAYFCASSPATEETQYFGPGTRLLVL.